This T cell receptor (beta chain) emerged from a study of preoperative IRX-2 immunotherapy in early breast cancer. Repertoires were generated with immunoSEQ multiplex PCR, while TCRdb's copy carries only in-frame clones and drops some. This table holds around 34,000 clones, under 85% found once. Trimming cost V 4 bases and J 6 bases, with 15 bases left between them. Germline V gene data show CDR1 as SGHNT and CDR2 as YENEEA. This CDR3 region has 15 residues. As for treatment: preoperative locoregional IRX-2 cytokine immunotherapy. Samples came from a phase Ib trial of preoperative locoregional IRX-2 cytokine immunotherapy.

The sample was lymph node tissue, taken from a patient treated with IRX-2 immunotherapy. The genes are TRBV11-3 and TRBJ2-2; tentatively, D is TRBD1 or TRBD2 (6 bases each). This TCR was sampled from a human donor with breast cancer. CDR3 region: CASSYTRGEAGELFF. CDR3 sequence (DNA): TGTGCCAGCAGCTACACTAGGGGGGAAGCCGGGGAGCTGTTTTTT.